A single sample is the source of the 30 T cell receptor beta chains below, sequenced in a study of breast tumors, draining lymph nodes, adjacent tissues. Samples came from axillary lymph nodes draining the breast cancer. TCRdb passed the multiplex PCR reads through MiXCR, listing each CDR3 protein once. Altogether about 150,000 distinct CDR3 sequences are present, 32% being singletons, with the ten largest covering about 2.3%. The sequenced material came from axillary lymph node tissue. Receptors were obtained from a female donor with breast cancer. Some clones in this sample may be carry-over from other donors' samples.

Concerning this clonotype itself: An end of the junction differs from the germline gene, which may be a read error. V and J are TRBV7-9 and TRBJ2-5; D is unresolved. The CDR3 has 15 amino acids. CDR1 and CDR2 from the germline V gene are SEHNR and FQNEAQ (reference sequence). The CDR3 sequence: CASSSGPAHQETQHF. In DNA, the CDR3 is TGTGCCAGCAGCTCTGGACCCGCTCATCAAGAGACCCAGCACTTC.

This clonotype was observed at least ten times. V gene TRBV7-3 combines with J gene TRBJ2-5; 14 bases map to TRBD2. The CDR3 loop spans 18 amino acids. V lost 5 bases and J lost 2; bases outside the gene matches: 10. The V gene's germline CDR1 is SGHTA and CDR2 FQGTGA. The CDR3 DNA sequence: TGTGCCAGCAGCGCCGGGACTAGCGGGGGAGTGTGGCAAGAGACCCAGTACTTC. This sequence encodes CASSAGTSGGVWQETQYF.

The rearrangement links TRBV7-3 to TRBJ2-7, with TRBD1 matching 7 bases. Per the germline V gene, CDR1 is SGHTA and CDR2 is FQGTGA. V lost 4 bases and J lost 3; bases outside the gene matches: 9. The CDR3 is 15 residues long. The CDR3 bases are TGTGCCAGCAGCTCGATCCGGGACAGTCGCTACGAGCAGTACGTC. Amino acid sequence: CASSSIRDSRYEQYV.

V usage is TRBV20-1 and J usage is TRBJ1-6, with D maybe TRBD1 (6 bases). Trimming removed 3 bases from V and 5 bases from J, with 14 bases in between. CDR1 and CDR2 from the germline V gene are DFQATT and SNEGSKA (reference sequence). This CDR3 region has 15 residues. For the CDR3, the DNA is TGCAGTGCTAGGCGTGCAGGGGTGGATAATTCACCCCTCCACTTT. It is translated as CSARRAGVDNSPLHF.

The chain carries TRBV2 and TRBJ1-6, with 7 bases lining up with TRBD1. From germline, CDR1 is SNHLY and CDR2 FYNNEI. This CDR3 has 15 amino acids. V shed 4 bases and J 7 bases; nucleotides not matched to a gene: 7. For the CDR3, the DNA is TGTGCCAGCAGTGGAAGGACAGGCGGCAATTCACCCCTCCACTTT. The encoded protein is CASSGRTGGNSPLHF. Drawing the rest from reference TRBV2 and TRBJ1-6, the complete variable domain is EPEVTQTPSHQVTQMGQEVILRCVPISNHLYFYWYRQILGQKVEFLVSFYNNEISEKSEIFDDQFSVERPDGSNFTLKIRSTKLEDSAMYFCASSGRTGGNSPLHFGNGTRLTVT.

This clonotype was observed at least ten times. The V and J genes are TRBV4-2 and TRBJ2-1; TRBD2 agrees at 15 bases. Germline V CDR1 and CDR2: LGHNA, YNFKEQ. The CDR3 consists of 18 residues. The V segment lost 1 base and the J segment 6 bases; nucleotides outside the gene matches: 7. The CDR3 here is CASSQGPGTSGGRNEQFF. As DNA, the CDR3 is TGTGCCAGCAGCCAAGGTCCCGGGACTAGCGGGGGGCGCAATGAGCAGTTCTTC.

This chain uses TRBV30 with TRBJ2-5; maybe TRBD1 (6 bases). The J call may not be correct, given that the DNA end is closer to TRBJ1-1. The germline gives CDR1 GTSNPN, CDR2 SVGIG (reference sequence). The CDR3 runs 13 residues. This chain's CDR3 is CAWNGGRGTEAFF. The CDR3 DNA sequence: TGTGCCTGGAATGGGGGGCGCGGCACTGAAGCTTTCTTT.

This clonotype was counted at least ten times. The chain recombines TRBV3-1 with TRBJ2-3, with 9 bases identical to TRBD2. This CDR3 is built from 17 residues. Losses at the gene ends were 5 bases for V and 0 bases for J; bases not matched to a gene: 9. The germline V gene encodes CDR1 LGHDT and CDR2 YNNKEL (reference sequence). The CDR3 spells CASSKRSGGLSTDTQYF. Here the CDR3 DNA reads TGTGCCAGCAGCAAGCGTAGCGGGGGCCTGAGCACAGATACGCAGTATTTT.

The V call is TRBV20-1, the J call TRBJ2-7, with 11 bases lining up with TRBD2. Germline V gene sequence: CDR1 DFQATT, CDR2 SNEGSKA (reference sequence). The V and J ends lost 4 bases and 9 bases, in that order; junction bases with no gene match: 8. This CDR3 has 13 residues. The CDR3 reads CSATLAGAIAQYF. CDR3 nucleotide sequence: TGCAGTGCTACACTAGCGGGGGCAATAGCGCAGTACTTC.

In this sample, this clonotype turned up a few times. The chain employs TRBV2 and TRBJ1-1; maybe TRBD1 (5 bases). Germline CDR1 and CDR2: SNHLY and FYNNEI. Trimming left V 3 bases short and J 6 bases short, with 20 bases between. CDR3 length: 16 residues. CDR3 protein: CASSDPLHLQGPEAFF. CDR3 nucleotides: TGTGCCAGCAGTGATCCCCTACACCTTCAGGGACCTGAAGCTTTCTTT.

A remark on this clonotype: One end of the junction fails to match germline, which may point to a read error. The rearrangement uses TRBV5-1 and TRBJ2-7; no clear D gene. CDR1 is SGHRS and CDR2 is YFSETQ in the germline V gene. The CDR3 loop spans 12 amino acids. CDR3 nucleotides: TGCGCCAGCAGCTTGGGACGATACGGGCAGTACTTC. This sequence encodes CASSLGRYGQYF.

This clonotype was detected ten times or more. DNA of the CDR3: TGTGCCAGCAGCCGGGGGACCTCTGGAAACACCATATATTTT. Its protein is CASSRGTSGNTIYF. V usage is TRBV2 and J usage is TRBJ1-3; a possible D gene is TRBD1 (5 bases). Trimming cost V 6 bases and J 0 bases, with 9 bases left between them. This CDR3 has 14 residues. Germline loops: CDR1 SNHLY, CDR2 FYNNEI.

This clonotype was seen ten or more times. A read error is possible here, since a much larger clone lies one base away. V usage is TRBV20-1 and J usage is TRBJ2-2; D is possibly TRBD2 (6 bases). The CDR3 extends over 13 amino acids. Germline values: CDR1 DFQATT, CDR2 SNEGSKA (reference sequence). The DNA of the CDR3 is TGCAGTGCGGCCAAGTTGAACACCGGGGGGCTGTTTTTT. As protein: CSAAKLNTGGLFF.

The CDR3 DNA is TGTGCCAGCAGTGCCCGGACAGGGATCAATCAGCCCCAGCATTTT. It codes for CASSARTGINQPQHF. The V call is TRBV6-2 or TRBV6-3, the J call TRBJ1-5; 8 bases are a match to TRBD1. Per the germline V gene, CDR1 is MNHEY and CDR2 is SVGEGT. The CDR3 sequence is 15 residues long. J was trimmed by 3 bases and V by 5 bases; bases with no gene match: 6.

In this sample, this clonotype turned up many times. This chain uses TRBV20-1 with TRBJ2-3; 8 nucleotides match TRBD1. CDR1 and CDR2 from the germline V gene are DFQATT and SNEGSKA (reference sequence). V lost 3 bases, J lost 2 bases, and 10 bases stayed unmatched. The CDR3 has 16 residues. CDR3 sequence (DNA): TGCAGTGCTAGCGCTATCAGACAGGGGCCCACAGATACGCAGTATTTT. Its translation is CSASAIRQGPTDTQYF.

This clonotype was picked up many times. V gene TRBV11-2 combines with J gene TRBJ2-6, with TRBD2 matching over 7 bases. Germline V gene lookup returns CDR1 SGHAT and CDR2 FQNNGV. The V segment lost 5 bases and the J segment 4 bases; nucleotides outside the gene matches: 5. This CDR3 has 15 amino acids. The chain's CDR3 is CASSAGGIGANVLTF. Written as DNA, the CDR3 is TGTGCCAGCAGCGCCGGGGGGATCGGGGCCAACGTCCTGACTTTC. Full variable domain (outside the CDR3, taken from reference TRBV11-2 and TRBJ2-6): EAGVAQSPRYKIIEKRQSVAFWCNPISGHATLYWYQQILGQGPKLLIQFQNNGVVDDSQLPKDRFSAERLKGVDSTLKIQPAKLEDSAVYLCASSAGGIGANVLTFGAGSRLTVL.

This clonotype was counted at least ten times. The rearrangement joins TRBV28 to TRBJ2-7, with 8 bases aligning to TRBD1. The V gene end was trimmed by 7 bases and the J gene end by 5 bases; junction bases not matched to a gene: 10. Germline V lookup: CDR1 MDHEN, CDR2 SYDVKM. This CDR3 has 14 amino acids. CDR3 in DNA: TGTGCCAGCACCACGACAGGGGTGGTAGACGAGCAGTACTTC. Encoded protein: CASTTTGVVDEQYF.

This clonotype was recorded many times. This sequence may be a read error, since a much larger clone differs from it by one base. The chain's CDR3 is CSAENRGRRATQYF. As DNA, the CDR3 is TGCAGTGCCGAGAACAGGGGGCGTCGGGCGACCCAGTACTTC. The chain employs TRBV20-1 and TRBJ2-5; TRBD1 aligns across 9 bases. V trimming: 6 bases; J trimming: 7 bases; junction bases outside the gene matches: 12. Germline V gene sequence: CDR1 DFQATT, CDR2 SNEGSKA (reference sequence). CDR3 size: 14 residues.

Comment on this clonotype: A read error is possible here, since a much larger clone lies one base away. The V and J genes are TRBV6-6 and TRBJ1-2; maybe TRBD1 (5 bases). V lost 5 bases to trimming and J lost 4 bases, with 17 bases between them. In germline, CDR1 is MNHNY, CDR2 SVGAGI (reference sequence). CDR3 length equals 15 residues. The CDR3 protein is CASSHGARGIYGYTF. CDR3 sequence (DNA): TGTGCCAGCAGTCACGGGGCACGGGGGATCTATGGCTACACCTTC.

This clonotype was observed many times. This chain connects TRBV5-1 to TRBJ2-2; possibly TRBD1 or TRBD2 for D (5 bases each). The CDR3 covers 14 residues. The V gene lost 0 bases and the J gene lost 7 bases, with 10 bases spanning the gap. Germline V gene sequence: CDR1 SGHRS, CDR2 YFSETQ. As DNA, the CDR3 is TGCGCCAGCAGCTTGGGAGGGGACGGCGGGGAGCTGTTTTTT. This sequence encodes CASSLGGDGGELFF.

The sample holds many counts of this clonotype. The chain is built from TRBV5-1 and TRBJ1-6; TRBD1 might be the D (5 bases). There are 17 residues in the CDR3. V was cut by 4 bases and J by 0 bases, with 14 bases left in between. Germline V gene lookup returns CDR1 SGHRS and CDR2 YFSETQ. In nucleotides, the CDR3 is TGCGCCAGCAGCCCTTCGACAGAGAGCTCCTATAATTCACCCCTCCACTTT. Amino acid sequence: CASSPSTESSYNSPLHF.

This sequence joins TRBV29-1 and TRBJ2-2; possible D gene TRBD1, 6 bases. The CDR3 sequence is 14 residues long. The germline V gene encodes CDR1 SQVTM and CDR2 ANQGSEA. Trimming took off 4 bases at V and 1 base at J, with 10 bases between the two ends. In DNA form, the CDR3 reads TGCAGCGTTGCCATGGACAGGAACACCGGGGAGCTGTTTTTT. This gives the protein CSVAMDRNTGELFF.

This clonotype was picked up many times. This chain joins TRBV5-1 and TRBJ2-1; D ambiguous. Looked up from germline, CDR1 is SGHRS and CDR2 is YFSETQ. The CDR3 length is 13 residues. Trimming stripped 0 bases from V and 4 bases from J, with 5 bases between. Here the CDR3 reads CASSLDYYNEQFF. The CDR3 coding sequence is TGCGCCAGCAGCTTGGACTATTACAATGAGCAGTTCTTC.

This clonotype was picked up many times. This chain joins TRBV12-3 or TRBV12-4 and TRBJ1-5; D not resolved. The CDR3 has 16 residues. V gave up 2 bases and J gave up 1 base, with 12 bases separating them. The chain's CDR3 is CASSLSRGPSNQPQHF. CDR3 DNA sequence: TGTGCCAGCAGTTTATCCCGCGGGCCCAGCAATCAGCCCCAGCATTTT.

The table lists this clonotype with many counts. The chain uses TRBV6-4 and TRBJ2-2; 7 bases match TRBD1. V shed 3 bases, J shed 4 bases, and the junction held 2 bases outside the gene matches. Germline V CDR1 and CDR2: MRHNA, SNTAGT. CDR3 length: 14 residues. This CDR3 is CASSENRGTGELFF. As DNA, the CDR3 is TGTGCCAGCAGTGAGAACAGGGGCACCGGGGAGCTGTTTTTT.

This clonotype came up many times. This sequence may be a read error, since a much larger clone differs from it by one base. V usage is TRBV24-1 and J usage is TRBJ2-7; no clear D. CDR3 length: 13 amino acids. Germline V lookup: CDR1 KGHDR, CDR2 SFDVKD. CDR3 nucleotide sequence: TGTGCCACCGGTGACGCAGGCAGATACGAGCAGTACTTC. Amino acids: CATGDAGRYEQYF.

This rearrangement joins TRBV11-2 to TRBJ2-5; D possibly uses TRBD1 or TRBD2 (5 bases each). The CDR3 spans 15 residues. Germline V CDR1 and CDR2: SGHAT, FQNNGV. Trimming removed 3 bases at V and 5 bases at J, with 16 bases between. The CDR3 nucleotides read TGTGCCAGCAGCTTCTTGTCCGGGGCGCCGGAGACCCAGTACTTC. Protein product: CASSFLSGAPETQYF.

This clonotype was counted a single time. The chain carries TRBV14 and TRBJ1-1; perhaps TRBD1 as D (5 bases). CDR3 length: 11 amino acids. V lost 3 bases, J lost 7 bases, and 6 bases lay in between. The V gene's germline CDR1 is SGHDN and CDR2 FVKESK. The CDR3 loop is CASSHGGEAFF. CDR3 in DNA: TGTGCCAGCAGCCATGGGGGTGAAGCTTTCTTT.

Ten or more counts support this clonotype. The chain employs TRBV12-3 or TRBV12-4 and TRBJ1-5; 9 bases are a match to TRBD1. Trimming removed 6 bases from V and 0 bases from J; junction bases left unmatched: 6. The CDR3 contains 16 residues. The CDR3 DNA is TGTGCCAGCAGCTTACAGGGGGCCGGTAGCAATCAGCCCCAGCATTTT. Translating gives CASSLQGAGSNQPQHF.

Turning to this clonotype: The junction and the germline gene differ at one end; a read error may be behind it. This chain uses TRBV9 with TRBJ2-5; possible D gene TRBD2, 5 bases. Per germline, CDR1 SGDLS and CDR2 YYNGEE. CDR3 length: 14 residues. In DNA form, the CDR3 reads TGTGCCAGCAGCGTACCTGCGGGCCAAGAGACCCAGTGCTTC. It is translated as CASSVPAGQETQCF.